Listed here are 3 T cell receptor beta chains from one sample, sequenced in a study of cytomegalovirus exposure and HLA in healthy donors. Both 60 Vbeta primers and 13 Jbeta primers went into the PCR. Repertoires were generated with immunoSEQ multiplex PCR, while TCRdb's copy carries only in-frame clones and drops some. This sample yields about 80,000 clones, of which approximately 65% are seen a single time; about 4.2% belongs to the top ten. The material sequenced was PBMCs. These receptors all stem from a male donor in good health and CMV-seropositive.

This chain links TRBV7-9 with TRBJ1-5; 9 bases are shared with TRBD1. J lost 4 bases, V lost 5 bases, and 3 bases had no gene match. This CDR3 spans 14 amino acids. Germline lookup yields CDR1 SEHNR and CDR2 FQNEAQ (reference sequence). The CDR3 here is CASSLGQGNQPQHF. CDR3 sequence (DNA): TGTGCCAGCAGCCTCGGACAGGGGAATCAGCCCCAGCATTTT. Full variable domain (rest looked up from reference TRBV7-9 and TRBJ1-5): DTGVSQNPRHKITKRGQNVTFRCDPISEHNRLYWYRQTLGQGPEFLTYFQNEAQLEKSRLLSDRFSAERPKGSFSTLEIQRTEQGDSAMYLCASSLGQGNQPQHFGDGTRLSIL.

The chain employs TRBV23-1 and TRBJ2-5, with a possible D match to TRBD1 (6 bases). TRBV23-1 counts as an open reading frame of uncertain function. This CDR3 has 17 amino acids. The V end lost 0 bases, the J end lost 5 bases, and 19 bases lay between the germline ends. CDR3 residues: CASSQSPINTGLETQYF. The CDR3 bases are TGCGCCAGCAGTCAATCCCCTATTAATACAGGGTTGGAGACCCAGTACTTC.

The chain couples TRBV19 to TRBJ1-3, with D unclear. The CDR3 loop spans 14 amino acids. Germline CDR1 and CDR2: LNHDA and SQIVND (reference sequence). Trimming shortened V by 4 bases and J by 3 bases, and 10 bases separated the two germline ends. The CDR3 is CASSKLGVGNTIYF. DNA for the CDR3: TGTGCCAGTAGTAAGTTGGGCGTTGGAAACACCATATATTTT. The full variable domain, its missing parts supplied by reference TRBV19 and TRBJ1-3, is DGGITQSPKYLFRKEGQNVTLSCEQNLNHDAMYWYRQDPGQGLRLIYYSQIVNDFQKGDIAEGYSVSREKKESFPLTVTSAQKNPTAFYLCASSKLGVGNTIYFGEGSWLTVV.